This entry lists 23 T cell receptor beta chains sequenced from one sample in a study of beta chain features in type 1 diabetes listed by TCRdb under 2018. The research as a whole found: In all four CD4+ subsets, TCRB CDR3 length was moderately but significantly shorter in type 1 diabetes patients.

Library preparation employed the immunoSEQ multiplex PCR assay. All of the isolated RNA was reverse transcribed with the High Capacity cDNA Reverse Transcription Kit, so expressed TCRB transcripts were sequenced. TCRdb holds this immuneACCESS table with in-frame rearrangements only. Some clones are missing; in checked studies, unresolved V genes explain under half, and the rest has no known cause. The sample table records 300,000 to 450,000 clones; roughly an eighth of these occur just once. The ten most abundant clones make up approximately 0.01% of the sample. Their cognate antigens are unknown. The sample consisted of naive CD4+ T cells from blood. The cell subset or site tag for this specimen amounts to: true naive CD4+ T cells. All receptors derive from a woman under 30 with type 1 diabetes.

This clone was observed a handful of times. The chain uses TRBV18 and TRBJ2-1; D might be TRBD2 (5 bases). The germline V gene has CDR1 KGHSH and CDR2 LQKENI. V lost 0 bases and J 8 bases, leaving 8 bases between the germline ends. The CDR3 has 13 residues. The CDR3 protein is CASSPPTEDEQFF. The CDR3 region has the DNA TGTGCCAGCTCACCACCGACGGAGGATGAGCAGTTCTTC.

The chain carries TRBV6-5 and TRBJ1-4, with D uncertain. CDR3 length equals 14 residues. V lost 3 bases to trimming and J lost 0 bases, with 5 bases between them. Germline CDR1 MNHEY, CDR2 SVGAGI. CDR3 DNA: TGTGCCAGCAGTTATACAGCAACTAATGAAAAACTGTTTTTT. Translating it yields CASSYTATNEKLFF.

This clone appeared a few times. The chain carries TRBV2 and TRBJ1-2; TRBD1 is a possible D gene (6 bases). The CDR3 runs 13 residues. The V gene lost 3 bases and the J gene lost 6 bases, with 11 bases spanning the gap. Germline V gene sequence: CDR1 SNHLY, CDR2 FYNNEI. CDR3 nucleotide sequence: TGTGCCAGCAGTGATCTGGACAGAAATGGCTACACCTTC. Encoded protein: CASSDLDRNGYTF.

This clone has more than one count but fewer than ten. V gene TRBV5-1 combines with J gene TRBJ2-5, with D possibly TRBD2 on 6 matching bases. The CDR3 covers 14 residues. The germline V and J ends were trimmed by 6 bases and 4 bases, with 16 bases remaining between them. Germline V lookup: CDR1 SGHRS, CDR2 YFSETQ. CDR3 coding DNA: TGCGCCAGCAAAATGCTCGGGGGAGCAGAGACCCAGTACTTC. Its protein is CASKMLGGAETQYF.

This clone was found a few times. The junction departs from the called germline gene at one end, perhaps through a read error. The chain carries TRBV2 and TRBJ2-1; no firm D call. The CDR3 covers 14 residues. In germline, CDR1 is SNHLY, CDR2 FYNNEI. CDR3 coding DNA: TGTGCCAGCAGCGCGCGGTGGCCATACACTGAGCAGTTCTTC. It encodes CASSARWPYTEQFF.

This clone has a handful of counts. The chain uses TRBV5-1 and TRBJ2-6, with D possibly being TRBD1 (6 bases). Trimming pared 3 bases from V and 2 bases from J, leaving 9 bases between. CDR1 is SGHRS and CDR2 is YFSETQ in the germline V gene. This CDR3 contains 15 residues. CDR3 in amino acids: CASSWQGTGANVLTF. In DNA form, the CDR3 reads TGCGCCAGCAGCTGGCAGGGGACTGGGGCCAACGTCCTGACTTTC.

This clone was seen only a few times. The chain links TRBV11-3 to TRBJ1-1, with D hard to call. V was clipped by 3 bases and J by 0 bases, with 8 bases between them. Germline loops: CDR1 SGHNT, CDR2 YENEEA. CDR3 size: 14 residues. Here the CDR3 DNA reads TGTGCCAGCAGCTTGATATCGGTGAACACTGAAGCTTTCTTT. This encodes CASSLISVNTEAFF.

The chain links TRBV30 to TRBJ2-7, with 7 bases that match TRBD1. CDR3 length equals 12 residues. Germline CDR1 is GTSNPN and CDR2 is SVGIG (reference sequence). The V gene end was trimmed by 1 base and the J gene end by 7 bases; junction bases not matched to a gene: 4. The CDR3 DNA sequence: TGTGCCTGGAGTGAGGGGGCGCAGGAGCAGTACTTC. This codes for CAWSEGAQEQYF.

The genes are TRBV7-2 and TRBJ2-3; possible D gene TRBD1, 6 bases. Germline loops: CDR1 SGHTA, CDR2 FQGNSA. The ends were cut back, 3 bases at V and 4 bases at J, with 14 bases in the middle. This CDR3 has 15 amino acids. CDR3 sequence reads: CASSFPRGMADTQYF. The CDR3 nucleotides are TGTGCCAGCAGCTTTCCCAGGGGAATGGCAGATACGCAGTATTTT.

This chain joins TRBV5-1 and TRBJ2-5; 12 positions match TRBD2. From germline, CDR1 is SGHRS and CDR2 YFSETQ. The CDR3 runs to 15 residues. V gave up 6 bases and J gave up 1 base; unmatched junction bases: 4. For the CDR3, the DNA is TGCGCCAGCATAGCGACTAGCGGGGGCCAAGAGACCCAGTACTTC. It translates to CASIATSGGQETQYF.

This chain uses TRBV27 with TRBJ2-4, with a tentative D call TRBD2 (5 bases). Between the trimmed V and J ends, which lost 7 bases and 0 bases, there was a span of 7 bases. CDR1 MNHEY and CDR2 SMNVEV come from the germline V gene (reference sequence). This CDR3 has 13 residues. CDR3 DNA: TGTGCCAGCAAGGAGGTAGCCAAAAACATTCAGTACTTC. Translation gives CASKEVAKNIQYF.

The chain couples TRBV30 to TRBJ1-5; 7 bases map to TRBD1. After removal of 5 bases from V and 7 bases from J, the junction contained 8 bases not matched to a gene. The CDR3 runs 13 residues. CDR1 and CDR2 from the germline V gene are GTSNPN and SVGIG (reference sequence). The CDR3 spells CAWSTQGSQPQHF. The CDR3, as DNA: TGTGCCTGGTCAACACAGGGGAGCCAGCCCCAGCATTTT. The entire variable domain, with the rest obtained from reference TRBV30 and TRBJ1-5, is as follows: SQTIHQWPATLVQPVGSPLSLECTVEGTSNPNLYWYRQAAGRGLQLLFYSVGIGQISSEVPQNLSASRPQDRQFILSSKKLLLSDSGFYLCAWSTQGSQPQHFGDGTRLSIL.

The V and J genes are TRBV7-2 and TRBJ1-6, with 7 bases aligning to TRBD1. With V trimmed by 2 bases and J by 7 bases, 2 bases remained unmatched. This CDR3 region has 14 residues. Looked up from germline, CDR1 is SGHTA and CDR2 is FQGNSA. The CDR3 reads CASSLSTGNSPLHF. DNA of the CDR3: TGTGCCAGCAGCTTATCGACAGGGAATTCACCCCTCCACTTT. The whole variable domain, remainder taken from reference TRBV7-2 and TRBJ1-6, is GAGVSQSPSNKVTEKGKDVELRCDPISGHTALYWYRQSLGQGLEFLIYFQGNSAPDKSGLPSDRFSAERTGGSVSTLTIQRTQQEDSAVYLCASSLSTGNSPLHFGNGTRLTVT.

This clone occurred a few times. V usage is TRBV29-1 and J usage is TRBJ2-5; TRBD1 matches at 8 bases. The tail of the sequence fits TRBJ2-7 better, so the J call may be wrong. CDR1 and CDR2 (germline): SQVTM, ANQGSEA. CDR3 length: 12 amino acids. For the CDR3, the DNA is TGCAGCGTTACAGGGGGTGGTTACGAGCAGTACTTC. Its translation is CSVTGGGYEQYF.

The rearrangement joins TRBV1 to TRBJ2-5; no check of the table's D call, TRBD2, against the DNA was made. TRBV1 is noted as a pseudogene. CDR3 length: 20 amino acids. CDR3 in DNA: TGCACCAGCAGCCCTAGCCGAAGAATAGCGGGGAGAAGGGGGGAAGAGACCCAGTACTTC. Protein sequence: CTSSPSRRIAGRRGEETQYF.

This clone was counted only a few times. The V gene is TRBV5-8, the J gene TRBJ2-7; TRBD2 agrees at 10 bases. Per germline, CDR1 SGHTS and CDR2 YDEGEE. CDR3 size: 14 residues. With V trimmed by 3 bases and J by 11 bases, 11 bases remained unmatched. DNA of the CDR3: TGTGCCAGCAGCTGGGGGACTAGCGCGCGGGAGGAGTACTTC. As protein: CASSWGTSAREEYF.

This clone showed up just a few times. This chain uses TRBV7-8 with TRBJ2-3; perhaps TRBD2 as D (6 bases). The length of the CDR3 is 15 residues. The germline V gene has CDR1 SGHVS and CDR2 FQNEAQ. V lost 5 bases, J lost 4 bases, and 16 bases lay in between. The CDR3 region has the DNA TGTGCCAGCAGCCCATGGAGGGGAAGCTCAGATACGCAGTATTTT. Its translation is CASSPWRGSSDTQYF.

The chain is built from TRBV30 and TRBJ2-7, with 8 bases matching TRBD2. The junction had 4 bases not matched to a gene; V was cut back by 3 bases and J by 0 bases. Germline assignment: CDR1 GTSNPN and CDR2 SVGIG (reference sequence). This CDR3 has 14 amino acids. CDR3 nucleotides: TGTGCCTGGAGAGTTAGCGGGAACTCCTACGAGCAGTACTTC. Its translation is CAWRVSGNSYEQYF.

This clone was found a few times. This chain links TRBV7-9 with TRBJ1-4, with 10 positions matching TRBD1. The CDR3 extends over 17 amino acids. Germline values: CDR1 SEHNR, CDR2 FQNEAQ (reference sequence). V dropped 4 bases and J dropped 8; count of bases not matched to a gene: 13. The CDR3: CASSSGTGDIRSEKLFF. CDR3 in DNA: TGTGCCAGCAGCTCCGGGACAGGGGATATACGGAGCGAAAAACTGTTTTTT. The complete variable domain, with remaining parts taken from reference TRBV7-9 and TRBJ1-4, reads DTGVSQNPRHKITKRGQNVTFRCDPISEHNRLYWYRQTLGQGPEFLTYFQNEAQLEKSRLLSDRFSAERPKGSFSTLEIQRTEQGDSAMYLCASSSGTGDIRSEKLFFGSGTQLSVL.

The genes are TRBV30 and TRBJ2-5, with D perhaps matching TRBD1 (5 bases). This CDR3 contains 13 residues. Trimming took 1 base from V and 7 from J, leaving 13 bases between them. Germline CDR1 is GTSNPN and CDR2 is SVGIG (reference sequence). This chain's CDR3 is CAWSGVGQGTQYF. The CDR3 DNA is TGTGCCTGGAGTGGAGTAGGCCAGGGGACCCAGTACTTC.

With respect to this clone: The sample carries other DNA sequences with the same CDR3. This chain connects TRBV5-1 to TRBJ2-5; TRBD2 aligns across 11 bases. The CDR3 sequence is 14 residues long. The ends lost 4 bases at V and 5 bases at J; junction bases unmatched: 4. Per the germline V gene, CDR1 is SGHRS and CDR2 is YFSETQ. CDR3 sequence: CASSPGTSGETQYF. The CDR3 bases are TGCGCCAGCAGCCCGGGGACTAGCGGCGAGACCCAGTACTTC.

CDR3 DNA: TGTGCCAGCAGCTTGGCAGGGGGCGATGAAAAACTGTTTTTT. This sequence encodes CASSLAGGDEKLFF. This chain links TRBV5-4 with TRBJ1-4; TRBD1 aligns across 8 bases. V was clipped by 0 bases and J by 6 bases; unmatched bases: 1. From germline, CDR1 is SGHNT and CDR2 YYREEE (reference sequence). The CDR3 sequence is 14 residues long.

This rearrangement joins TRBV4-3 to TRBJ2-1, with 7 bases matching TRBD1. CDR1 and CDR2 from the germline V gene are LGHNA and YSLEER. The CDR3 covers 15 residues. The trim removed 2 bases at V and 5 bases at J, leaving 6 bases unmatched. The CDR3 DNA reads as TGCGCCAGCAGCCAACCACAGGGGAACCACAATGAGCAGTTCTTC. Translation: CASSQPQGNHNEQFF.